The 7 T cell receptor beta chains listed next were all sequenced from one sample in a study of human T cells and chemical hapten exposure. MiXCR was run by TCRdb on the RACE reads, yielding one entry per CDR3 protein. The sample includes under 90,000 distinct CDR3 sequences, about 8.5% seen only once; the top ten take roughly 3%. The time point was: patch test 2, 6 weeks after DPC sensitization. Treatment noted: therapeutic diphenylcyclopropenone sensitization with weekly scalp DPC. The sample consisted of whole blood, taken in connection with sensitization to the hapten diphenylcyclopropenone (DPC). The receptors stem from a woman in her forties or fifties with alopecia areata. Some clones in this sample may be carry-over from other donors' samples.

This clonotype was observed a handful of times. The chain couples TRBV20-1 to TRBJ1-1, with 7 bases lining up with TRBD1. V dropped 4 bases and J dropped 1; count of bases not matched to a gene: 6. The CDR3 runs to 14 residues. Germline-derived CDR1 and CDR2 are DFQATT and SNEGSKA (reference sequence). The CDR3 loop is CSAIKGAANTEAFF. The CDR3 region has the DNA TGCAGTGCTATAAAGGGGGCCGCGAACACTGAAGCTTTCTTT.

This clonotype showed up many times. The V call is TRBV2, the J call TRBJ2-3, with D unclear. Germline V CDR1 and CDR2: SNHLY, FYNNEI. CDR3 length equals 12 residues. The V and J ends lost 4 bases and 6 bases respectively, with 8 bases between them. DNA for the CDR3: TGTGCCAGCAGTGCTGGGATCGATACGCAGTATTTT. Its translation is CASSAGIDTQYF.

V and J are TRBV20-1 and TRBJ2-1; TRBD2 matches 9 bases. The J segment lost 7 bases and the V segment lost 6 bases, leaving 13 bases of the junction unmatched. CDR3 length: 15 amino acids. The germline V gene encodes CDR1 DFQATT and CDR2 SNEGSKA (reference sequence). The DNA for the CDR3 is TGCAGTGCCCATAGGTCCCTAGCGGGGAAAAATGAGCAGTTCTTC. Encoded protein: CSAHRSLAGKNEQFF.

The J gene is TRBJ2-7, the V gene TRBV20-1, with D maybe TRBD2 (5 bases). The V gene lost 0 bases and the J gene lost 7 bases, with 13 bases spanning the gap. The germline CDR1 and CDR2 sequences are DFQATT and SNEGSKA (reference sequence). The CDR3 extends over 13 amino acids. CDR3 nucleotide sequence: TGCAGTGCTAGAGATATTAGTTCGGGGGAGCAGTACTTC. The encoded protein is CSARDISSGEQYF.

This clonotype showed up just a few times. The junction and the germline gene differ at one end; a read error may be behind it. This sequence joins TRBV6-5 and TRBJ1-1; 8 bases line up with TRBD1. The CDR3 consists of 15 residues. CDR1 is MNHEY and CDR2 is SVGAGI in the germline V gene. The CDR3 DNA reads TGTGCCAGCAGTTACTCCTACAGGGGGAACGCTGAAGCTTTCTTT. Its translation: CASSYSYRGNAEAFF.

Concerning this clonotype itself: One end of the junction is discordant with germline, which a read error may explain. V gene TRBV20-1 combines with J gene TRBJ2-3, with 12 nucleotides matching TRBD2. In germline, CDR1 is DFQATT, CDR2 SNEGSKA (reference sequence). This CDR3 contains 13 residues. This chain's CDR3 is CSSSGRAGDTQYF. As DNA, the CDR3 is TGCAGTTCTAGCGGGAGGGCGGGAGATACGCAGTATTTT.

This clonotype has ten or more counts. The chain has TRBV28 and TRBJ1-3; 9 bases are shared with TRBD1. The V segment lost 8 bases and the J segment 7 bases; nucleotides outside the gene matches: 12. CDR1 and CDR2 (germline): MDHEN, SYDVKM. This CDR3 has 15 residues. CDR3 sequence reads: CASSPSGQGGNTIYF. The CDR3 DNA reads TGTGCCAGCTCTCCGTCGGGACAGGGAGGCAACACCATATATTTT.